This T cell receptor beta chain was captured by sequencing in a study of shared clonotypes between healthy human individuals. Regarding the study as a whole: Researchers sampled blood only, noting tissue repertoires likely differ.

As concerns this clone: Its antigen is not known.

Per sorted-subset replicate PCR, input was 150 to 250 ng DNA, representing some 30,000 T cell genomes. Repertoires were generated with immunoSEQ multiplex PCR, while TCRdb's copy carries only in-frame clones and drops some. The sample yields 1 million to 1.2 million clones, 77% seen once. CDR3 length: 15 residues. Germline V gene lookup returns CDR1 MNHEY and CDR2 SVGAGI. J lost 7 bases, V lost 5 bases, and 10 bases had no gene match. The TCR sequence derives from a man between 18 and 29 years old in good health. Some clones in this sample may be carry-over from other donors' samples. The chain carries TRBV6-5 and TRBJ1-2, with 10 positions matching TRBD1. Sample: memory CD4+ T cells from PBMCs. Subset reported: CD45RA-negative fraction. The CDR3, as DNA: TGTGCCAGCAGTACCGCCGGGACAGGGGTATTTGGCTACACCTTC. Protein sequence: CASSTAGTGVFGYTF.